This T cell receptor beta chain emerged from a study of shared clonotypes between healthy human individuals. From germline, CDR1 is WSHSY and CDR2 SAAADI. This CDR3 comprises 14 residues. Trimming took off 1 base at V and 1 base at J, with 7 bases between the two ends. The data were produced by immunoSEQ multiplex PCR, yet TCRdb's version contains in-frame clones alone and is incomplete. The table includes about 820,000 clones, approximately 92% detected once. Positive CCR7 selection of CD45RO-negative cells yielded the naive CD8 cells, and terminally differentiated effector memory CD45RA+ cells were excluded.

The chain uses TRBV10-2 and TRBJ1-1; D is perhaps TRBD1 (5 bases). This TCR was recovered from a man aged 25 to 45 in good health. Sequenced: naive CD8+ T cells sorted from blood. The CDR3 DNA reads TGCGCCAGCAGTGAGTGGGGCCAGAACACTGAAGCTTTCTTT. Its translation is CASSEWGQNTEAFF.